Presented here are 15 T cell receptor beta chains from one specimen sequenced in a study of blood T cells in healthy people across ages. PCR was performed a second time for roughly 7 to 11 cycles using a sample-barcoded 5' primer and a J-beta primer mix. TCRdb re-analysed the 5' RACE reads in MiXCR, keeping a single row per CDR3 protein. The table shows over 500,000 distinct CDR3 sequences, with approximately 26% occurring only once. Separately, the same data were catalogued under a study of T cells of mothers and their children.

Specimen: blood. These TCRs come from a boy between 2 and 15 years old in good health.

The gene calls are TRBV7-3 and TRBJ2-7; TRBD2 might be the D (6 bases). The J call may be wrong; the DNA end is better matched by TRBJ2-1. This CDR3 contains 15 residues. The germline gives CDR1 SGHTA, CDR2 FQGTGA. DNA of the CDR3: TGTGCCAGCAGCTTAATGGAGGGCAACTACAATGAGCAGTTCTTC. Amino acid sequence: CASSLMEGNYNEQFF.

V is TRBV15 and J is TRBJ2-3; no firm D call. V was pared by 3 bases and J by 0 bases, with 4 bases between. Looked up from germline, CDR1 is LNHNV and CDR2 is YYDKDF (reference sequence). This CDR3 has 13 residues. CDR3 amino acids: CATSSTSTDTQYF. CDR3 coding DNA: TGTGCCACCAGCAGTACTAGCACAGATACGCAGTATTTT. The full variable domain, with the rest looked up from reference TRBV15 and TRBJ2-3, is DAMVIQNPRYQVTQFGKPVTLSCSQTLNHNVMYWYQQKSSQAPKLLFHYYDKDFNNEADTPDNFQSRRPNTSFCFLDIRSPGLGDTAMYLCATSSTSTDTQYFGPGTRLTVL.

This rearrangement joins TRBV20-1 to TRBJ2-7, with D possibly matching TRBD1 (6 bases). V shed 6 bases and J shed 4 bases, with 16 bases lying between them. The germline V gene has CDR1 DFQATT and CDR2 SNEGSKA (reference sequence). The CDR3 length is 13 residues. CDR3 loop: CSAQGLSSYEQYF. The CDR3, as DNA: TGCAGTGCCCAGGGGCTGTCGTCGTACGAGCAGTACTTC.

CDR3 protein: CASSKTGTATIVEQYF. CDR3 DNA sequence: TGTGCCAGCTCAAAAACCGGGACAGCTACTATCGTGGAGCAGTACTTC. V gene TRBV18 combines with J gene TRBJ2-7, with 7 positions matching TRBD1. There are 16 residues in the CDR3. CDR1 and CDR2 from the germline V gene are KGHSH and LQKENI. V shed 5 bases and J 7 bases; nucleotides not matched to a gene: 17.

This clonotype was detected only a few times. The chain joins TRBV7-8 to TRBJ1-5, with no clear D. With 4 bases removed from V and 7 bases from J, the gap between germline ends came to 11 bases. This CDR3 is 13 amino acids long. The germline CDR1 and CDR2 sequences are SGHVS and FQNEAQ. The CDR3, as DNA: TGTGCCAGCAGCTCACAACAAGCCCAGCCCCAGCATTTT. Amino acid sequence: CASSSQQAQPQHF.

This clonotype has just a few counts. This rearrangement joins TRBV5-1 to TRBJ1-1; D not resolved. This CDR3 comprises 17 residues. V was shortened by 2 bases and J by 0 bases, with 17 bases between the two germline ends. Germline values: CDR1 SGHRS, CDR2 YFSETQ. The CDR3 protein is CASSLTRLGSMNTEAFF. Written as DNA, the CDR3 is TGCGCCAGCAGCTTAACCCGACTGGGATCGATGAACACTGAAGCTTTCTTT.

The V call is TRBV27, the J call TRBJ2-1; 7 nucleotides agree with TRBD1. After removal of 3 bases from V and 10 bases from J, the junction contained 12 bases not matched to a gene. Germline V gene data show CDR1 as MNHEY and CDR2 as SMNVEV (reference sequence). This CDR3 spans 15 amino acids. The CDR3 sequence is CASSFVGGPNGEQFF. CDR3 DNA: TGTGCCAGCAGTTTTGTAGGGGGCCCCAATGGAGAGCAGTTCTTC.

Concerning this clonotype: The missing conserved phenylalanine or tryptophan at the end of this CDR3 makes a read error likely. The chain is built from TRBV5-1 and TRBJ1-1; 12 positions agree with TRBD1. J was trimmed by 5 bases and V by 4 bases; bases with no gene match: 12. Looked up from germline, CDR1 is SGHRS and CDR2 is YFSETQ. This CDR3 contains 17 residues. In DNA, the CDR3 is TGCGCCAGCAGCCGATCCGGGACAGGGGGCCTGTCGACTGAAGCTTTCCTT. It yields the protein CASSRSGTGGLSTEAFL.

This clonotype was counted between two and nine times. V usage is TRBV27 and J usage is TRBJ2-2; possibly TRBD1 for D (7 bases). CDR3 length: 15 amino acids. Germline CDR1 reads MNHEY; CDR2 reads SMNVEV (reference sequence). The V end was cut by 3 bases, the J end by 4 bases, with 12 bases between. In DNA form, the CDR3 reads TGTGCCAGCAGTTTTCAGGGGGGACGCACCGGGGAGCTGTTTTTT. It is translated as CASSFQGGRTGELFF.

This clonotype occurred a few times. The chain is built from TRBV5-1 and TRBJ1-5; TRBD1 agrees at 10 bases. Germline CDR1 reads SGHRS; CDR2 reads YFSETQ. The length of the CDR3 is 16 residues. J lost 3 bases, V lost 1 base, and 4 bases had no gene match. This CDR3 is CASSLWGQGPNQPQHF. The CDR3 coding sequence is TGCGCCAGCAGCTTGTGGGGACAGGGGCCCAATCAGCCCCAGCATTTT. Full variable domain (remainder filled in from reference TRBV5-1 and TRBJ1-5): KAGVTQTPRYLIKTRGQQVTLSCSPISGHRSVSWYQQTPGQGLQFLFEYFSETQRNKGNFPGRFSGRQFSNSRSEMNVSTLELGDSALYLCASSLWGQGPNQPQHFGDGTRLSIL.

This clonotype was counted between two and nine times. The rearrangement links TRBV29-1 to TRBJ2-5; 15 bases fit TRBD2. The germline gives CDR1 SQVTM, CDR2 ANQGSEA. Trimming cost V 6 bases and J 0 bases; bases outside gene matches: 5. This CDR3 spans 16 amino acids. CDR3 residues: CSVSGTSGGYQETQYF. The CDR3 bases are TGCAGCGTCTCGGGGACTAGCGGGGGGTACCAAGAGACCCAGTACTTC.

CDR3 coding DNA: TGCGCCAGCAGCTTGGGCGCCTTGACAGGCGGAGGTCAGCCCCAGCATTTT. It codes for CASSLGALTGGGQPQHF. The chain joins TRBV5-1 to TRBJ1-5, with a weak D call TRBD1 (6 bases). Trimming took 0 bases from V and 6 from J, leaving 19 bases between them. The length of the CDR3 is 17 residues. Germline V gene data show CDR1 as SGHRS and CDR2 as YFSETQ.

This clonotype has at least ten counts. This chain uses TRBV20-1 with TRBJ2-1; tentative D call: TRBD1 (6 bases). Looked up from germline, CDR1 is DFQATT and CDR2 is SNEGSKA (reference sequence). There are 16 residues in the CDR3. Trimming removed 2 bases from V and 6 bases from J, with 20 bases in between. This CDR3 reads CSARKGDSLPFNEQFF. CDR3 in DNA: TGCAGTGCTAGAAAGGGGGATTCCCTTCCCTTCAATGAGCAGTTCTTC.

There are many counts of this clonotype. The chain links TRBV7-9 to TRBJ1-1, with D unclear. Per the germline V gene, CDR1 is SEHNR and CDR2 is FQNEAQ (reference sequence). The germline V and J ends were trimmed by 3 bases and 1 base, with 9 bases remaining between them. The CDR3 contains 14 residues. CDR3 residues: CASSLVGGNTEAFF. The CDR3 bases are TGTGCCAGCAGCTTGGTGGGTGGGAACACTGAAGCTTTCTTT.

The chain couples TRBV7-9 to TRBJ2-3; 10 bases map to TRBD2. This CDR3 region has 16 residues. Losses at the gene ends were 5 bases for V and 0 bases for J; bases not matched to a gene: 5. Germline V gives CDR1 SEHNR, CDR2 FQNEAQ (reference sequence). This CDR3 reads CASSDLAGVSTDTQYF. In DNA form, the CDR3 reads TGTGCCAGCAGCGACCTAGCGGGGGTGAGCACAGATACGCAGTATTTT.